Listed here are 17 T cell receptor beta chains from one sample, sequenced in a study of T cell repertoires in cytomegalovirus infection. TCRdb reanalysed the reads using MiXCR and keeps one entry per CDR3 protein. Among some 150,000 distinct CDR3 sequences listed, about a quarter were seen once. The material sequenced was PBMCs. Every receptor here comes from a human donor in good health (CMV status not recorded). Some clones in this sample may be carry-over from other donors' samples.

This clonotype was counted many times. The chain has TRBV2 and TRBJ2-7, with D perhaps TRBD1 (5 bases). Germline CDR1 SNHLY, CDR2 FYNNEI. The V gene lost 8 bases and the J gene lost 0 bases, with 17 bases spanning the gap. The CDR3 contains 15 residues. CDR3 sequence: CASLEDSAASYEQYF. CDR3 nucleotide sequence: TGTGCCAGCCTGGAAGACAGCGCCGCCTCCTACGAGCAGTACTTC.

V is TRBV5-1 and J is TRBJ1-1, with 9 bases lining up with TRBD1. V shed 0 bases and J 10 bases; nucleotides not matched to a gene: 4. In germline, CDR1 is SGHRS, CDR2 YFSETQ. This CDR3 is built from 13 residues. CDR3 in DNA: TGCGCCAGCAGCTTGGAAGCGGGACAGGGAGCTTTCTTT. Residues: CASSLEAGQGAFF.

This chain connects TRBV4-2 to TRBJ2-1, with a weak D call TRBD2 (7 bases). This CDR3 region has 15 residues. Deletions cut 7 bases from V and 4 bases from J, with 17 bases between. Germline CDR1 reads LGHNA; CDR2 reads YNFKEQ. CDR3 residues: CASTPRGAQYNEQFF. CDR3 nucleotides: TGTGCCAGCACACCCCGGGGGGCCCAGTACAATGAGCAGTTCTTC.

In its sample, this clonotype was seen many times. The chain employs TRBV7-9 and TRBJ2-7, with 9 nucleotides matching TRBD1. Germline CDR1 SEHNR, CDR2 FQNEAQ (reference sequence). V was pared by 6 bases and J by 7 bases, with 13 bases of the junction left unmatched. This CDR3 is built from 15 residues. In DNA form, the CDR3 reads TGTGCCAGCAGAATGGGGACAGGGATGGCGCGGGAGCAGTACTTC. It encodes CASRMGTGMAREQYF.

The chain uses TRBV7-9 and TRBJ2-7; perhaps TRBD1 as D (5 bases). Germline CDR1 SEHNR, CDR2 FQNEAQ (reference sequence). Trimming shortened V by 5 bases and J by 3 bases, and 14 bases separated the two germline ends. This CDR3 has 14 amino acids. CDR3 bases: TGTGCCAGCAGCCCCTCCGACAGAGTCTACGAGCAGTACTTC. Translating it yields CASSPSDRVYEQYF.

This clonotype was found a few times. The CDR3 DNA follows: TGTGCCAGCAGTCCAACCCCACATCCTAGCGGAGACACAGATACGCAGTATTTT. Its translation is CASSPTPHPSGDTDTQYF. The V gene is TRBV12-3 or TRBV12-4, the J gene TRBJ2-3; 7 positions agree with TRBD2. CDR3 length: 18 residues. The J segment lost 2 bases and the V segment lost 5 bases, leaving 16 bases of the junction unmatched.

The chain has TRBV12-3 or TRBV12-4 and TRBJ2-2; 8 bases are a match to TRBD2. With V trimmed by 1 base and J by 3 bases, 7 bases remained unmatched. The CDR3 loop spans 17 amino acids. This CDR3 is CASSLEAGVPYTGELFF. The DNA of the CDR3 is TGTGCCAGCAGTTTAGAAGCGGGGGTTCCCTACACCGGGGAGCTGTTTTTT.

This clonotype has just a few counts. V usage is TRBV7-9 and J usage is TRBJ1-2; D is possibly TRBD1 (6 bases). CDR1 and CDR2 from the germline V gene are SEHNR and FQNEAQ (reference sequence). Trimming cost V 1 base and J 1 base, with 10 bases left between them. CDR3 length: 15 residues. CDR3: CASSLGDIINYGYTF. In nucleotides, the CDR3 is TGTGCCAGCAGCTTAGGGGACATCATTAACTATGGCTACACCTTC.

In this sample, this clonotype turned up many times. The V call is TRBV2, the J call TRBJ1-2; D call uncertain. CDR1 is SNHLY, CDR2 FYNNEI, per germline. This CDR3 region has 15 residues. Trimming cost V 6 bases and J 2 bases, with 16 bases left between them. CDR3 residues: CASSLRVGRNYGYTF. Written as DNA, the CDR3 is TGTGCCAGCAGCCTAAGGGTGGGGAGAAACTATGGCTACACCTTC.

This clonotype was detected only a few times. The V call is TRBV24-1, the J call TRBJ2-5; 13 bases match TRBD2. J gave up 5 bases and V 9 bases, and 2 bases lay outside the gene matches. Germline V lookup: CDR1 KGHDR, CDR2 SFDVKD. There are 13 residues in the CDR3. As DNA, the CDR3 is TGTGCCACCGGACTAGCGGGAGTGGAGACCCAGTACTTC. Its translation is CATGLAGVETQYF.

This clonotype was seen ten or more times. The gene calls are TRBV7-2 and TRBJ2-7; TRBD2 aligns across 9 bases. Germline trimming cut 3 bases from V and 1 base from J; bases unmatched to any gene: 7. Germline CDR1 SGHTA, CDR2 FQGNSA. The CDR3 has 16 amino acids. CDR3 sequence reads: CASSFYAGGGSYEQYF. The CDR3 DNA sequence: TGTGCCAGCAGCTTCTATGCGGGGGGGGGATCCTACGAGCAGTACTTC.

On this clonotype: A much larger clone sits a single nucleotide away, making a read error possible. V and J are TRBV7-8 and TRBJ1-6; unclear D gene. Germline V CDR1 and CDR2: SGHVS, FQNEAQ. The CDR3 contains 15 residues. In DNA, the CDR3 is TGTGCCAGCAGCTTAGTTGGGCAGGCCAATTCACCCCTCGACTTT. Translating it yields CASSLVGQANSPLDF.

In this sample, this clonotype turned up many times. V and J are TRBV7-2 and TRBJ2-2, with TRBD2 matching 9 bases. This CDR3 comprises 17 residues. Germline V gene data show CDR1 as SGHTA and CDR2 as FQGNSA. The junction had 10 bases not matched to a gene; V was cut back by 4 bases and J by 4 bases. This chain's CDR3 is CASSSLGGGAGTGELFF. The CDR3 DNA reads TGTGCCAGCAGCTCCCTTGGCGGGGGGGCGGGCACCGGGGAGCTGTTTTTT.

The chain recombines TRBV2 with TRBJ2-1, with D perhaps TRBD2 (6 bases). With 5 bases removed from V and 7 bases from J, the gap between germline ends came to 18 bases. Germline V gene lookup returns CDR1 SNHLY and CDR2 FYNNEI. CDR3 length equals 15 residues. The CDR3 DNA reads TGTGCCAGCAGTTGGGCTAGCGTCGGTGTTAATGAGCAGTTCTTC. It is translated as CASSWASVGVNEQFF.

This clonotype was counted a few times. The chain carries TRBV18 and TRBJ2-6; no clear D gene. This CDR3 contains 13 residues. Trimming took 6 bases from V and 1 from J, leaving 4 bases between them. The germline CDR1 and CDR2 sequences are KGHSH and LQKENI. The CDR3 loop is CASSESGANVLTF. As DNA, the CDR3 is TGTGCCAGCTCGGAATCTGGGGCCAACGTCCTGACTTTC.

This clonotype was seen ten or more times. V and J are TRBV7-9 and TRBJ2-5, with TRBD1 as a possible D gene (5 bases). This CDR3 region has 15 residues. Germline CDR1 reads SEHNR; CDR2 reads FQNEAQ (reference sequence). V lost 2 bases and J 3 bases, leaving 13 bases between the germline ends. The CDR3 DNA is TGTGCCAGCAGCTTATGGGTAGGGGCTGAAGAGACCCAGTACTTC. This translates into CASSLWVGAEETQYF. Combining the CDR3 with reference TRBV7-9 and TRBJ2-5 gives the whole variable domain DTGVSQNPRHKITKRGQNVTFRCDPISEHNRLYWYRQTLGQGPEFLTYFQNEAQLEKSRLLSDRFSAERPKGSFSTLEIQRTEQGDSAMYLCASSLWVGAEETQYFGPGTRLLVL.

This clonotype showed up just a few times. The chain is built from TRBV11-2 and TRBJ2-2; no clear D. The CDR3 runs 14 residues. The V end lost 5 bases, the J end lost 1 base, and 8 bases lay between the germline ends. Per germline, CDR1 SGHAT and CDR2 FQNNGV. CDR3 protein: CASSRYGNTGELFF. The CDR3 DNA follows: TGTGCCAGCAGCCGCTATGGGAACACCGGGGAGCTGTTTTTT.